The entry below gives a single T cell receptor beta chain sequence along with its context. Its antigen is unknown. TCRdb's table, derived via immunoSEQ multiplex PCR, lists solely in-frame clones and lacks some. The table records some 19,000 clones, about 97% of them present only once. Germline values: CDR1 MNHNY, CDR2 SVGAGI (reference sequence). The CDR3 has 12 residues. V was shortened by 7 bases and J by 4 bases, with 9 bases between the two germline ends. The sample is drawn from a study of monozygotic twins with cystic fibrosis. Study results and limitations: Clonality was generally low (median around 0.009), higher in the most severe patients. Co-twins had the most similar V usage for 13 of 16 pairs, J for 8. Monozygotic CF twins shared more identical nucleotide clonotypes than unrelated patients.

This chain joins TRBV6-6 and TRBJ2-3; perhaps TRBD1 as D (6 bases). The source material was blood. The receptor was derived from a woman in her twenties or thirties with cystic fibrosis. CDR3 sequence reads: CASTAGADTQYF. CDR3 in DNA: TGTGCCAGCACCGCAGGGGCAGATACGCAGTATTTT.